Listed below are T cell receptor beta chains from one sample, sequenced in a study of shared clonotypes between healthy human individuals. Profiled with immunoSEQ multiplex PCR; TCRdb holds only in-frame clones, not every one. The repertoire holds about 1 million clones, with roughly 80% as singletons. The sequenced sample consisted of memory CD4+ T cells sorted from blood. The receptors come from a man aged 18 to 30 in good health. Both conserved end residues are part of each CDR3. The order of the fields is clone size, J gene, V gene, D gene, CDR3 DNA, CDR3 protein. D genes are given only for firm matches. Some rows have no size entry. The others give once, few or many, or a class for an expanded clone.

abundance: -
j_gene: TRBJ2-3
v_gene: TRBV6-6
d_gene: TRBD1
CDR3nt: TGTGCCAGCGGACAGGGGTGGGGAGATACGCAGTATTTT
CDR3aa: CASGQGWGDTQYF

abundance: -
j_gene: TRBJ2-5
v_gene: TRBV10-3
d_gene: TRBD2
CDR3nt: TGTGCCATCGGCTCTAGCGGGGCCCAAGAGACCCAGTACTTC
CDR3aa: CAIGSSGAQETQYF

abundance: -
j_gene: TRBJ2-5
v_gene: TRBV7-9
d_gene: -
CDR3nt: TGTGCCAGCAGCCCAGTCCCCGGATCAAACAGGGCCGAGACCCAGTACTTC
CDR3aa: CASSPVPGSNRAETQYF

abundance: -
j_gene: TRBJ2-5
v_gene: TRBV6-6
d_gene: TRBD2
CDR3nt: TGTGCCAGCAGTTCCGATAGCGGGTTTCCGGAGACCCAGTACTTC
CDR3aa: CASSSDSGFPETQYF

abundance: -
j_gene: TRBJ1-2
v_gene: TRBV28
d_gene: -
CDR3nt: TGTGCCAGCAGTTTATGGGCCGGAGGGAACTACGATGGCTACACCTTC
CDR3aa: CASSLWAGGNYDGYTF

abundance: -
j_gene: TRBJ1-2
v_gene: TRBV9
d_gene: -
CDR3nt: TGTGCCAGCAGTTCTAACTATGGCTACACCTTC
CDR3aa: CASSSNYGYTF

abundance: -
j_gene: TRBJ2-3
v_gene: TRBV18
d_gene: TRBD1
CDR3nt: TGTGCCAGCTCACCACAGGGGGCCAGCACAGATACGCAGTATTTT
CDR3aa: CASSPQGASTDTQYF

abundance: few
j_gene: TRBJ1-4
v_gene: TRBV7-8
d_gene: -
CDR3nt: TGTGCCAGCAGTTCCGGGGGTTCGAGGCTTGAAAAACTGTTTTTT
CDR3aa: CASSSGGSRLEKLFF

abundance: -
j_gene: TRBJ2-7
v_gene: TRBV6-4
d_gene: -
CDR3nt: TGTGCCAGCAGTGACTCGAGAGAACAGGGCGACACCTACGAGCAGTACTTC
CDR3aa: CASSDSREQGDTYEQYF

abundance: -
j_gene: TRBJ1-4
v_gene: TRBV27
d_gene: TRBD1
CDR3nt: TGTGCCAGCAGTGACTCAGGGGGCACTAATGAAAAACTGTTTTTT
CDR3aa: CASSDSGGTNEKLFF

abundance: once
j_gene: TRBJ2-1
v_gene: TRBV7-2
d_gene: TRBD2
CDR3nt: TGTGCCAGCAGCTTAGGTCCTAGCGGGAGCAATGAGCAGTTCTTC
CDR3aa: CASSLGPSGSNEQFF

abundance: -
j_gene: TRBJ1-6
v_gene: TRBV4-3
d_gene: TRBD1
CDR3nt: TGCGCCAGCAGCCAAGGACGGGCGGGACAGTATAATTCACCCCTCCACTTT
CDR3aa: CASSQGRAGQYNSPLHF

abundance: -
j_gene: TRBJ2-3
v_gene: TRBV5-1
d_gene: -
CDR3nt: TGCGCCAGTAGACAGACCCCTAGCACAGATACGCAGTATTTT
CDR3aa: CASRQTPSTDTQYF

abundance: -
j_gene: TRBJ2-5
v_gene: TRBV7-2
d_gene: TRBD2
CDR3nt: TGTGCCAGCAGAACCGGGACTACCCCTCAGTACTTC
CDR3aa: CASRTGTTPQYF

abundance: -
j_gene: TRBJ2-7
v_gene: TRBV7-8
d_gene: TRBD2
CDR3nt: TGTGCCAGCAGCTTAGGAAGACTAGCGGGGGACGGCGAGCAGTACTTC
CDR3aa: CASSLGRLAGDGEQYF

abundance: -
j_gene: TRBJ1-2
v_gene: TRBV6-1
d_gene: -
CDR3nt: TGTGCCAGCGGGATCGCGGGATATGGCTACACCTTC
CDR3aa: CASGIAGYGYTF

abundance: -
j_gene: TRBJ2-7
v_gene: TRBV5-4
d_gene: TRBD1
CDR3nt: TGTGCCAGCAGCTCATCGGGACAGGGGGCCAACGAGCAGTACTTC
CDR3aa: CASSSSGQGANEQYF

abundance: -
j_gene: TRBJ2-3
v_gene: TRBV11-2
d_gene: -
CDR3nt: TGTGCCAGCAGCTTAGTGGGCGGACAGTACACAGATACGCAGTATTTT
CDR3aa: CASSLVGGQYTDTQYF

abundance: -
j_gene: TRBJ1-1
v_gene: TRBV10-3
d_gene: TRBD1
CDR3nt: TGTGCCATCAGGAAAGACAGGGTTGAAGCTTTCTTT
CDR3aa: CAIRKDRVEAFF

abundance: few
j_gene: TRBJ2-5
v_gene: TRBV2
d_gene: TRBD2
CDR3nt: TGTGCCAGCAGTGCGGTAGCGGGAAGGGGAGAGACCCAGTACTTC
CDR3aa: CASSAVAGRGETQYF

abundance: few
j_gene: TRBJ2-5
v_gene: TRBV10-2
d_gene: TRBD2
CDR3nt: TGCGCCAGCACAGAGCGGGGAAAAGAGACCCAGTACTTC
CDR3aa: CASTERGKETQYF

abundance: many
j_gene: TRBJ1-2
v_gene: TRBV20-1
d_gene: -
CDR3nt: TGCAGTGCCCCAACCAGAGGGGGCTACACCTTC
CDR3aa: CSAPTRGGYTF

abundance: -
j_gene: TRBJ2-2
v_gene: TRBV18
d_gene: -
CDR3nt: TGTGCCAGCTCACCACTGGCTGCGGTGAACACCGGGGAGCTGTTTTTT
CDR3aa: CASSPLAAVNTGELFF

abundance: -
j_gene: TRBJ2-5
v_gene: TRBV7-6
d_gene: TRBD1
CDR3nt: TGTGCCAGCAGCTCCAGACAGGGATACTTAGAGACCCAGTACTTC
CDR3aa: CASSSRQGYLETQYF

abundance: -
j_gene: TRBJ2-3
v_gene: TRBV9
d_gene: -
CDR3nt: TGTGCCAGCAGCGTAGGCTGGGGTGGAAGGGGTGGGGATACGCAGTATTTT
CDR3aa: CASSVGWGGRGGDTQYF

abundance: many
j_gene: TRBJ2-3
v_gene: TRBV5-1
d_gene: TRBD2
CDR3nt: TGCGCCAGCAGCTTTCCGTTAGCGGGAGGGCTCACAGATACGCAGTATTTT
CDR3aa: CASSFPLAGGLTDTQYF

abundance: -
j_gene: TRBJ2-3
v_gene: TRBV12-1
d_gene: -
CDR3nt: TGTGCCAGCAGCTTTGTACTAGCGCATAGCACAGATACGCAGTATTTT
CDR3aa: CASSFVLAHSTDTQYF

abundance: -
j_gene: TRBJ2-7
v_gene: TRBV5-5
d_gene: -
CDR3nt: TGTGCCAGCAGCTTGGAAGGGACCTCCACCTACGAGCAGTACTTC
CDR3aa: CASSLEGTSTYEQYF

abundance: once
j_gene: TRBJ1-2
v_gene: TRBV5-1
d_gene: -
CDR3nt: TGCGCCAGCACCCCCCAGACCGCAGCGAATTATGGCTACACCTTC
CDR3aa: CASTPQTAANYGYTF

abundance: -
j_gene: TRBJ2-7
v_gene: TRBV14
d_gene: TRBD1
CDR3nt: TGTGCCAGCAGCCGACAGGGGGGCGGCTCCTACGAGCAGTACTTC
CDR3aa: CASSRQGGGSYEQYF

abundance: many
j_gene: TRBJ1-4
v_gene: TRBV5-1
d_gene: TRBD1
CDR3nt: TGCGCCAGCAGCGCAACCGGGACAGCAACTAATGAAAAACTGTTTTTT
CDR3aa: CASSATGTATNEKLFF

abundance: -
j_gene: TRBJ2-3
v_gene: TRBV6-5
d_gene: -
CDR3nt: TGTGCCAGCAGGGCAGGGGGGACAGATACGCAGTATTTT
CDR3aa: CASRAGGTDTQYF

abundance: -
j_gene: TRBJ2-1
v_gene: TRBV14
d_gene: -
CDR3nt: TGTGCCAGCAGCCAAGTCTTGAGACAGAAATACTACAATGAGCAGTTCTTC
CDR3aa: CASSQVLRQKYYNEQFF

abundance: -
j_gene: TRBJ1-4
v_gene: TRBV28
d_gene: -
CDR3nt: TGTGCCAGCAGTTCGACAGTTCTTAATGAAAAACTGTTTTTT
CDR3aa: CASSSTVLNEKLFF

abundance: -
j_gene: TRBJ2-3
v_gene: TRBV18
d_gene: TRBD1
CDR3nt: TGTGCCAGCTCACCTTATCCCGGGACAGACTTCACAGATACGCAGTATTTT
CDR3aa: CASSPYPGTDFTDTQYF

abundance: -
j_gene: TRBJ1-1
v_gene: TRBV7-9
d_gene: TRBD1
CDR3nt: TGTGCCAGCAGCTTCCCGACAGGGCATTCAGTAGACACTGAAGCTTTCTTT
CDR3aa: CASSFPTGHSVDTEAFF

abundance: few
j_gene: TRBJ1-3
v_gene: TRBV7-2
d_gene: -
CDR3nt: TGTGCCAGCAGCTTTTTGGAGGGAAACACCATATATTTT
CDR3aa: CASSFLEGNTIYF

abundance: -
j_gene: TRBJ1-2
v_gene: TRBV18
d_gene: -
CDR3nt: TGTGCCAGCTCACCGGGGCAGAACTATGGCTACACCTTC
CDR3aa: CASSPGQNYGYTF

abundance: -
j_gene: TRBJ2-7
v_gene: TRBV30
d_gene: -
CDR3nt: TGTGCCTGGAGTGTACTAAGGCAGGGATCAGTCCGCGAGCAGTACTTC
CDR3aa: CAWSVLRQGSVREQYF

abundance: -
j_gene: TRBJ2-7
v_gene: TRBV6-1
d_gene: -
CDR3nt: TGTGCCAGCAGTGAAATTCTATACGAGCAGTACTTC
CDR3aa: CASSEILYEQYF

abundance: few
j_gene: TRBJ1-6
v_gene: TRBV5-5
d_gene: -
CDR3nt: TGTGCCAGCAGCTCGACGGGGGAACCCCTCCACTTT
CDR3aa: CASSSTGEPLHF

abundance: -
j_gene: TRBJ2-3
v_gene: TRBV10-3
d_gene: TRBD1
CDR3nt: TGTGCCATCAGTGACGCCGGGACAGTCAGCACAGATACGCAGTATTTT
CDR3aa: CAISDAGTVSTDTQYF

abundance: many
j_gene: TRBJ2-1
v_gene: TRBV5-1
d_gene: -
CDR3nt: TGCGCCAGCTCCAAAGGGCAGCGGGTAGACAATGAGCAGTTCTTC
CDR3aa: CASSKGQRVDNEQFF

abundance: -
j_gene: TRBJ1-1
v_gene: TRBV10-3
d_gene: TRBD1
CDR3nt: TGTGCCATCAGTGGGACAGGGGCTGAAGCTTTCTTT
CDR3aa: CAISGTGAEAFF

abundance: -
j_gene: TRBJ2-7
v_gene: TRBV28
d_gene: -
CDR3nt: TGTGCCAGCAGTTCGAGCCCGGGGGACTCCTACGAGCAGTACTTC
CDR3aa: CASSSSPGDSYEQYF

abundance: -
j_gene: TRBJ2-6
v_gene: TRBV4-1
d_gene: TRBD1
CDR3nt: TGCGCCAGCAGCCAAGGACAGGGAAAGCAGTCTGGGGCCAACGTCCTGACTTTC
CDR3aa: CASSQGQGKQSGANVLTF

abundance: few
j_gene: TRBJ2-7
v_gene: TRBV6-5
d_gene: -
CDR3nt: TGTGCCAGCAGTTACACCAACTCCGAGCAGTACTTC
CDR3aa: CASSYTNSEQYF

abundance: -
j_gene: TRBJ1-2
v_gene: TRBV30
d_gene: -
CDR3nt: TGTGCCTGGACTTCCACAGGGTATCTTCTCGGCTACACCTTC
CDR3aa: CAWTSTGYLLGYTF

abundance: -
j_gene: TRBJ2-5
v_gene: TRBV15
d_gene: TRBD2
CDR3nt: TGTGCCACCAGCAGGGGACTAGCGGGGGCTTCGAGGGGAGAGACCCAGTACTTC
CDR3aa: CATSRGLAGASRGETQYF

abundance: -
j_gene: TRBJ1-6
v_gene: TRBV19
d_gene: TRBD1
CDR3nt: TGTGCCAGTCGCCGCGGGACAGAAGGTTCACCCCTCCACTTT
CDR3aa: CASRRGTEGSPLHF

abundance: -
j_gene: TRBJ2-3
v_gene: TRBV30
d_gene: TRBD1
CDR3nt: TGTGCCTGGATTCCAGGGGGCCTCACAGATACGCAGTATTTT
CDR3aa: CAWIPGGLTDTQYF